A single sample is the source of the 22 T cell receptor beta chains below, sequenced in a study of shared clonotypes between healthy human individuals. Data came from immunoSEQ multiplex PCR; TCRdb stores just in-frame clones and leaves some out. The sample comprises roughly 2.6 million clones, around nine tenths of which are singletons, and around 0.15% rests with the top ten. The sample consisted of naive CD4+ T cells sorted from blood. Subset indicated: CD45RA+ positively selected. The source of these receptors is a man in his late teens or twenties in good health.

The CDR3 DNA reads TGTGCCTGGAGTCTCACCCGGACTAGCGGGAGGACCCCCGATACGCAGTATTTT. Translated: CAWSLTRTSGRTPDTQYF. The chain couples TRBV30 to TRBJ2-3; 14 bases are a match to TRBD2. The CDR3 has 18 amino acids. Germline V gives CDR1 GTSNPN, CDR2 SVGIG (reference sequence). The junction had 13 bases not matched to a gene; V was cut back by 2 bases and J by 6 bases.

This rearrangement joins TRBV5-1 to TRBJ2-1; D gene ambiguous. This CDR3 region has 15 residues. Trimming pared 0 bases from V and 7 bases from J, leaving 14 bases between. The germline V gene encodes CDR1 SGHRS and CDR2 YFSETQ. The CDR3 DNA is TGCGCCAGCAGCTTGGCCACGGTAAGATTGAATGAGCAGTTCTTC. Its translation is CASSLATVRLNEQFF. Full variable domain (outside the CDR3, taken from reference TRBV5-1 and TRBJ2-1): KAGVTQTPRYLIKTRGQQVTLSCSPISGHRSVSWYQQTPGQGLQFLFEYFSETQRNKGNFPGRFSGRQFSNSRSEMNVSTLELGDSALYLCASSLATVRLNEQFFGPGTRLTVL.

The chain couples TRBV10-2 to TRBJ2-7; maybe TRBD2 (7 bases). V gave up 3 bases and J gave up 3 bases, with 18 bases separating them. The CDR3 consists of 16 residues. Germline V CDR1 and CDR2: WSHSY, SAAADI. The CDR3 coding sequence is TGCGCCAGCAGTGATTTTGGAGGGGGGGCCAACTACGAGCAGTACTTC. Its translation is CASSDFGGGANYEQYF.

The rearrangement uses TRBV10-3 and TRBJ2-1, with TRBD1 as a possible D gene (5 bases). CDR1 and CDR2 (germline): ENHRY, SYGVKD. Trimming stripped 0 bases from V and 0 bases from J, with 18 bases between. The length of the CDR3 is 19 residues. The CDR3 loop is CAISESRTLPAASYNEQFF. The CDR3 DNA reads as TGTGCCATCAGTGAGTCGAGGACACTCCCCGCGGCCTCCTACAATGAGCAGTTCTTC.

The CDR3 sequence: CASSAPRGNNSPLHF. CDR3 sequence (DNA): TGTGCCAGCAGTGCACCCAGGGGAAATAATTCACCCCTCCACTTT. The chain has TRBV6-1 and TRBJ1-6, with a possible D match to TRBD1 (6 bases). This CDR3 has 15 amino acids. The V gene lost 4 bases and the J gene lost 5 bases, with 12 bases spanning the gap. Germline V gene sequence: CDR1 MNHNS, CDR2 SASEGT.

In DNA form, the CDR3 reads TGTGCCAGCAGTCAATCAACTACCTCCGCCTACGAGCAGTACTTC. It translates to CASSQSTTSAYEQYF. V and J are TRBV28 and TRBJ2-7; D uncertain. Trimming shortened V by 5 bases and J by 2 bases, and 16 bases separated the two germline ends. Germline values: CDR1 MDHEN, CDR2 SYDVKM. CDR3 length: 15 residues.

V and J are TRBV6-5 and TRBJ1-2; D possibly corresponds to TRBD1 (5 bases). CDR3 length: 12 residues. Per germline, CDR1 MNHEY and CDR2 SVGAGI. V was cut by 3 bases and J by 8 bases, with 10 bases left in between. The CDR3, as DNA: TGTGCCAGCAGTTATTCAGGGTTCGGCTACACCTTC. Translating gives CASSYSGFGYTF.

The V call is TRBV2, the J call TRBJ2-4; D is perhaps TRBD1 (5 bases). The germline V gene encodes CDR1 SNHLY and CDR2 FYNNEI. This CDR3 region has 14 residues. Trimming took off 10 bases at V and 0 bases at J, with 13 bases between the two ends. CDR3 DNA: TGTGCCACCAAAGACAGACTAGCCAAAAACATTCAGTACTTC. Protein: CATKDRLAKNIQYF.

This CDR3 reads CAIGTGANTGELFF. In DNA form, the CDR3 reads TGTGCCATCGGGACAGGAGCGAACACCGGGGAGCTGTTTTTT. The chain couples TRBV10-3 to TRBJ2-2; the match to TRBD1 covers 8 bases. The CDR3 has 14 residues. Germline CDR1 and CDR2: ENHRY and SYGVKD. Trimming cost V 8 bases and J 0 bases; bases outside gene matches: 2.

The rearrangement joins TRBV6-1 to TRBJ2-5; 11 bases are shared with TRBD1. Germline-derived CDR1 and CDR2 are MNHNS and SASEGT. The length of the CDR3 is 15 residues. V dropped 4 bases and J dropped 5; count of bases not matched to a gene: 6. CDR3 loop: CASSVGQGASETQYF. The DNA for the CDR3 is TGTGCCAGCAGTGTAGGACAGGGGGCATCGGAGACCCAGTACTTC.

This clone is a singleton in its sample. The chain links TRBV7-9 to TRBJ1-3; no clear D gene. The CDR3 totals 16 residues. CDR1 is SEHNR and CDR2 is FQNEAQ in the germline V gene (reference sequence). Between the trimmed V and J ends, which lost 5 bases and 0 bases, there was a span of 14 bases. CDR3 bases: TGTGCCAGCAGCCTCCCGGGGATGAGCTCTGGAAACACCATATATTTT. This sequence encodes CASSLPGMSSGNTIYF.

This clone was seen once. Other nucleotide sequences from this sample produce the same CDR3. CDR3 sequence (DNA): TGCGCCAGCAGCTTGGAGCGTAGCTCCTACAATGAGCAGTTCTTC. Translation gives CASSLERSSYNEQFF. V is TRBV5-1 and J is TRBJ2-1; D gene unclear. V was clipped by 0 bases and J by 0 bases, with 7 bases between them. In germline, CDR1 is SGHRS, CDR2 YFSETQ. This CDR3 spans 15 amino acids.

The genes are TRBV7-9 and TRBJ1-1, with D possibly matching TRBD1 (6 bases). Trimming cost V 2 bases and J 0 bases, with 10 bases left between them. The CDR3 is made up of 15 amino acids. Germline CDR1 and CDR2: SEHNR and FQNEAQ (reference sequence). CDR3 nucleotide sequence: TGTGCCAGCAGCTTAAGGCAGGGGCTGAACACTGAAGCTTTCTTT. It encodes CASSLRQGLNTEAFF.

The chain has TRBV6-1 and TRBJ2-3, with 10 positions matching TRBD2. The germline CDR1 and CDR2 sequences are MNHNS and SASEGT. V gave up 8 bases and J gave up 1 base; unmatched junction bases: 3. This CDR3 has 14 residues. The CDR3 reads CASGGLAGTDTQYF. The CDR3 nucleotides read TGTGCCAGCGGAGGACTAGCGGGCACAGATACGCAGTATTTT.

The chain uses TRBV11-3 and TRBJ2-2, with D unresolved. Per germline, CDR1 SGHNT and CDR2 YENEEA. CDR3 size: 14 residues. V shed 8 bases and J shed 0 bases, with 10 bases lying between them. This chain's CDR3 is CASSVVTNTGELFF. The CDR3 coding sequence is TGTGCCAGCTCCGTGGTTACGAACACCGGGGAGCTGTTTTTT. The variable domain in full, completed from reference TRBV11-3 and TRBJ2-2, reads EAGVVQSPRYKIIEKKQPVAFWCNPISGHNTLYWYLQNLGQGPELLIRYENEEAVDDSQLPKDRFSAERLKGVDSTLKIQPAELGDSAVYLCASSVVTNTGELFFGEGSRLTVL.

The rearrangement joins TRBV10-1 to TRBJ1-6; D call uncertain. V dropped 3 bases and J dropped 7 bases, with 7 bases sitting between them. Germline V lookup: CDR1 WNHNN, CDR2 SYGVQD (reference sequence). The CDR3 extends over 13 amino acids. The CDR3 DNA follows: TGCGCCAGCAGTGATTCCGGGAATTCACCCCTCCACTTT. This codes for CASSDSGNSPLHF.

The chain is built from TRBV6-1 and TRBJ1-2; 8 bases align to TRBD1. The junction had 14 bases not matched to a gene; V was cut back by 6 bases and J by 8 bases. The germline V gene encodes CDR1 MNHNS and CDR2 SASEGT. There are 15 residues in the CDR3. CDR3 protein: CASRKGETGEKGYTF. CDR3 in DNA: TGTGCCAGCAGAAAGGGGGAGACAGGGGAGAAAGGCTACACCTTC.

The J gene is TRBJ2-5, the V gene TRBV10-1; D gene ambiguous. The CDR3 is made up of 15 amino acids. The germline V gene encodes CDR1 WNHNN and CDR2 SYGVQD (reference sequence). V lost 3 bases, J lost 0 bases, and 11 bases lay in between. The CDR3 spells CASSDSPGYQETQYF. As DNA, the CDR3 is TGCGCCAGCAGTGATTCCCCCGGGTACCAAGAGACCCAGTACTTC.

The rearrangement links TRBV30 to TRBJ2-1, with 7 bases lining up with TRBD2. This CDR3 spans 14 amino acids. CDR1 and CDR2 (germline): GTSNPN, SVGIG (reference sequence). The trim removed 5 bases at V and 1 base at J, leaving 5 bases unmatched. The CDR3 loop is CAWGTGGSYNEQFF. The CDR3 DNA reads TGTGCCTGGGGCACGGGGGGATCCTACAATGAGCAGTTCTTC. Together with reference TRBV30 and TRBJ2-1, the CDR3 gives the full variable domain: SQTIHQWPATLVQPVGSPLSLECTVEGTSNPNLYWYRQAAGRGLQLLFYSVGIGQISSEVPQNLSASRPQDRQFILSSKKLLLSDSGFYLCAWGTGGSYNEQFFGPGTRLTVL.

Regarding this clone: Other DNA sequences in the same sample also yield this CDR3. CDR3 in DNA: TGTGCCAGCAGCCGGGGCACAGATACGCAGTATTTT. The encoded protein is CASSRGTDTQYF. V is TRBV7-2 and J is TRBJ2-3; D remains unclear. CDR1 and CDR2 from the germline V gene are SGHTA and FQGNSA. The ends were cut back, 5 bases at V and 1 base at J, with 4 bases in the middle. CDR3 length: 12 amino acids. Full variable domain (missing parts from reference TRBV7-2 and TRBJ2-3): GAGVSQSPSNKVTEKGKDVELRCDPISGHTALYWYRQSLGQGLEFLIYFQGNSAPDKSGLPSDRFSAERTGGSVSTLTIQRTQQEDSAVYLCASSRGTDTQYFGPGTRLTVL.

The V gene is TRBV18, the J gene TRBJ2-2, with TRBD2 matching 13 bases. V was clipped by 8 bases and J by 0 bases; unmatched bases: 6. The CDR3 extends over 17 amino acids. The germline V gene has CDR1 KGHSH and CDR2 LQKENI. The CDR3 loop reads CASTSTSGGSNTGELFF. The CDR3 DNA follows: TGTGCCAGCACTTCGACTAGCGGGGGGTCGAACACCGGGGAGCTGTTTTTT.

The genes are TRBV5-1 and TRBJ1-2, with 8 bases aligning to TRBD1. The germline V gene encodes CDR1 SGHRS and CDR2 YFSETQ. After removal of 3 bases from V and 8 bases from J, the junction contained 9 bases not matched to a gene. The CDR3 has 14 amino acids. The CDR3 here is CASSYHRGEEGYTF. The CDR3 DNA reads as TGCGCCAGCAGCTATCACAGGGGGGAGGAAGGCTACACCTTC.